The 23 T cell receptor beta chains reported below all come from one sample, sequenced in a study of blood T cell repertoires in COVID-19 (dated by TCRdb to about 2020). The method behind the library was the immunoSEQ multiplex PCR assay. TCRdb's version of the immuneACCESS table is confined to in-frame rearrangements and falls short of the full clone set. An unresolved V gene accounts for under half of the shortfall where checked; the remainder is of unknown origin. This sample lists 150,000 to 200,000 clones; roughly 92% were detected once. The ten largest make up 0.7% to 0.8% of the sample. The sample was peripheral blood. Receptor source: a man aged 25-45 years with COVID-19, enrolled during active disease.

The V and J genes are TRBV9 and TRBJ2-7; unclear D gene. V lost 0 bases and J lost 4, with 11 bases in between. The germline V gene has CDR1 SGDLS and CDR2 YYNGEE. The CDR3 extends over 14 amino acids. CDR3 sequence: CASSVEAGPYEQYF. The CDR3 region has the DNA TGTGCCAGCAGCGTAGAGGCAGGCCCATACGAGCAGTACTTC.

V gene TRBV2 combines with J gene TRBJ1-5; D remains ambiguous. Trimming left V 5 bases short and J 1 base short, with 9 bases between. CDR1 and CDR2 (germline): SNHLY, FYNNEI. The CDR3 contains 14 residues. In nucleotides, the CDR3 is TGTGCCAGCAGTACCTATTGGAGCAATCAGCCCCAGCATTTT. It codes for CASSTYWSNQPQHF.

The rearrangement joins TRBV12-3 or TRBV12-4 to TRBJ1-2; 10 nucleotides align to TRBD1. The CDR3 is 13 residues long. Germline trimming cut 4 bases from V and 6 bases from J; bases unmatched to any gene: 2. The CDR3 is CASSSGTGDGYTF. The CDR3 DNA reads TGTGCCAGCAGTTCCGGGACAGGGGATGGCTACACCTTC.

This clone has a single count. This specimen includes other DNA sequences encoding the same CDR3. The rearrangement links TRBV6-5 to TRBJ1-2; D remains ambiguous. The germline gives CDR1 MNHEY, CDR2 SVGAGI. The CDR3 has 12 amino acids. The V end was cut by 0 bases, the J end by 4 bases, with 3 bases between. The CDR3 is CASSYSGYGYTF. The CDR3 bases are TGTGCCAGCAGTTACTCCGGCTATGGCTACACCTTC.

This chain uses TRBV3-1 (or the pseudogene TRBV3-2) with TRBJ2-2, with 11 bases identical to TRBD2. The V segment lost 4 bases and the J segment 3 bases; nucleotides outside the gene matches: 13. CDR1 and CDR2 (germline): LGHDT, YNNKEL (reference sequence). The CDR3 runs 19 residues. This CDR3 reads CASSLKVGSGGAHTGELFF. The CDR3 coding sequence is TGTGCCAGCAGCCTGAAAGTGGGTAGCGGGGGGGCCCACACCGGGGAGCTGTTTTTT.

This rearrangement joins TRBV10-3 to TRBJ1-1; D remains unclear. The CDR3 contains 13 residues. Trimming took off 6 bases at V and 1 base at J, with 9 bases between the two ends. Germline V CDR1 and CDR2: ENHRY, SYGVKD. The CDR3 sequence: CAISPTENTEAFF. DNA of the CDR3: TGTGCCATCAGCCCCACAGAGAACACTGAAGCTTTCTTT.

CDR3 nucleotide sequence: TGTGCCAGCAGCGCCGCAGGGTTAGGAAACACCATATATTTT. Its protein product is CASSAAGLGNTIYF. V and J are TRBV9 and TRBJ1-3; maybe TRBD1 (5 bases). Trimming removed 3 bases from V and 4 bases from J, with 11 bases in between. The CDR3 runs 14 residues. Per the germline V gene, CDR1 is SGDLS and CDR2 is YYNGEE. The complete variable domain, with remaining parts taken from reference TRBV9 and TRBJ1-3, reads DSGVTQTPKHLITATGQRVTLRCSPRSGDLSVYWYQQSLDQGLQFLIQYYNGEERAKGNILERFSAQQFPDLHSELNLSSLELGDSALYFCASSAAGLGNTIYFGEGSWLTVV.

The chain links TRBV11-3 to TRBJ2-2; TRBD2 is a possible D gene (6 bases). This CDR3 contains 16 residues. Trimming removed 2 bases at V and 2 bases at J, with 12 bases between. The germline gives CDR1 SGHNT, CDR2 YENEEA. CDR3 nucleotides: TGTGCCAGCAGCTTACAGCAGGGAGGTAACACCGGGGAGCTGTTTTTT. Translating gives CASSLQQGGNTGELFF.

The chain couples TRBV19 to TRBJ1-5, with no clear D. Germline loops: CDR1 LNHDA, CDR2 SQIVND (reference sequence). V lost 1 base, J lost 4 bases, and 8 bases lay in between. This CDR3 spans 14 amino acids. The CDR3 loop is CASSIGHSNQPQHF. The CDR3 region has the DNA TGTGCCAGTAGTATAGGTCACAGTAATCAGCCCCAGCATTTT. The entire variable domain, with the rest obtained from reference TRBV19 and TRBJ1-5, is as follows: DGGITQSPKYLFRKEGQNVTLSCEQNLNHDAMYWYRQDPGQGLRLIYYSQIVNDFQKGDIAEGYSVSREKKESFPLTVTSAQKNPTAFYLCASSIGHSNQPQHFGDGTRLSIL.

This chain uses TRBV12-1 with TRBJ1-6; the table's D call, TRBD1, has no DNA check behind it. TRBV12-1 is a listed pseudogene. The CDR3 is 16 amino acids. The CDR3 region is CVSSSTREYYNSPLHF. In DNA, the CDR3 is TGTGTCAGCAGCTCGACCAGGGAATACTATAATTCACCCCTCCACTTT.

This clone was seen once. The chain is built from TRBV19 and TRBJ2-3, with 8 positions matching TRBD2. The junction had 5 bases not matched to a gene; V was cut back by 6 bases and J by 0 bases. The CDR3 runs 15 residues. The germline V gene has CDR1 LNHDA and CDR2 SQIVND (reference sequence). The CDR3 coding sequence is TGTGCCAGTAGAAGCGGGGGTGGTAGCACAGATACGCAGTATTTT. Translating it yields CASRSGGGSTDTQYF.

This clone was seen only once. This chain links TRBV9 with TRBJ1-1; TRBD1 aligns across 8 bases. The V gene's germline CDR1 is SGDLS and CDR2 YYNGEE. This CDR3 is built from 15 residues. Losses at the gene ends were 3 bases for V and 0 bases for J; bases not matched to a gene: 4. The chain's CDR3 is CASSAGTGMNTEAFF. CDR3 nucleotides: TGTGCCAGCAGCGCTGGGACAGGAATGAACACTGAAGCTTTCTTT. Full variable domain (outside the CDR3, taken from reference TRBV9 and TRBJ1-1): DSGVTQTPKHLITATGQRVTLRCSPRSGDLSVYWYQQSLDQGLQFLIQYYNGEERAKGNILERFSAQQFPDLHSELNLSSLELGDSALYFCASSAGTGMNTEAFFGQGTRLTVV.

CDR3 coding DNA: TGTGCCAGCAGCGCGATAGCTGAAAAACTGTTTTTT. As protein: CASSAIAEKLFF. This sequence joins TRBV7-9 and TRBJ1-4; D is unresolved. The CDR3 runs 12 residues. The V end was cut by 5 bases, the J end by 7 bases, with 8 bases between. CDR1 SEHNR and CDR2 FQNEAQ come from the germline V gene (reference sequence). Variable domain in full (rest from reference TRBV7-9 and TRBJ1-4): DTGVSQNPRHKITKRGQNVTFRCDPISEHNRLYWYRQTLGQGPEFLTYFQNEAQLEKSRLLSDRFSAERPKGSFSTLEIQRTEQGDSAMYLCASSAIAEKLFFGSGTQLSVL.

The chain has TRBV6-5 and TRBJ2-7, with TRBD1 matching over 7 bases. This CDR3 is built from 14 residues. With V trimmed by 7 bases and J by 2 bases, 8 bases remained unmatched. Germline V lookup: CDR1 MNHEY, CDR2 SVGAGI. This CDR3 reads CASTTGAVPYEQYF. The CDR3 region has the DNA TGTGCCAGCACAACAGGGGCGGTACCCTACGAGCAGTACTTC.

CDR3 coding DNA: TGTGCCAGCAGCCAAGACACGGTCGAGCAGTACTTC. Its translation: CASSQDTVEQYF. V usage is TRBV3-1 (or the pseudogene TRBV3-2) and J usage is TRBJ2-7; D is uncertain. Germline V gene lookup returns CDR1 LGHDT and CDR2 YNNKEL (reference sequence). The CDR3 sequence is 12 residues long. Trimming left V 0 bases short and J 6 bases short, with 6 bases between.

This clone was detected only once. The gene calls are TRBV10-1 and TRBJ2-7; 7 bases are a match to TRBD1. V shed 0 bases and J 4 bases; nucleotides not matched to a gene: 3. This CDR3 is 14 amino acids long. Germline loops: CDR1 WNHNN, CDR2 SYGVQD (reference sequence). The CDR3 sequence: CASSESGQKYEQYF. CDR3 coding DNA: TGCGCCAGCAGTGAGTCGGGACAGAAATACGAGCAGTACTTC.

The chain is built from TRBV6-5 and TRBJ2-5; D unresolved. Deletions cut 6 bases from V and 5 bases from J, with 13 bases between. Germline lookup yields CDR1 MNHEY and CDR2 SVGAGI. CDR3 size: 13 residues. The CDR3, as DNA: TGTGCCAGCAGCGCCCTTAGAGGTGAGACCCAGTACTTC. This codes for CASSALRGETQYF.

The rearrangement uses TRBV6-5 and TRBJ2-5, with D maybe TRBD2 (6 bases). The V gene's germline CDR1 is MNHEY and CDR2 SVGAGI. V lost 8 bases, J lost 4 bases, and 8 bases lay in between. The CDR3 length is 11 residues. The CDR3 DNA follows: TGTGCCAGCGCGGAGGGAGAGACCCAGTACTTC. Translation gives CASAEGETQYF.

The sample holds a few counts of this clone. J is TRBJ1-1 and V is TRBV6-5, with D uncertain. The germline CDR1 and CDR2 sequences are MNHEY and SVGAGI. CDR3 size: 15 residues. The V gene lost 0 bases and the J gene lost 0 bases, with 8 bases spanning the gap. CDR3 residues: CASSYSSVMNTEAFF. The CDR3 DNA is TGTGCCAGCAGTTACTCCTCGGTTATGAACACTGAAGCTTTCTTT.

V usage is TRBV11-2 and J usage is TRBJ1-5, with D unclear. There are 13 residues in the CDR3. The V gene's germline CDR1 is SGHAT and CDR2 FQNNGV. Trimming pared 0 bases from V and 6 bases from J, leaving 6 bases between. The CDR3 DNA sequence: TGTGCCAGCAGCTTAGATCGCGGTCAGCCCCAGCATTTT. It yields the protein CASSLDRGQPQHF.

This rearrangement joins TRBV19 to TRBJ2-7; 7 nucleotides line up with TRBD1. V gave up 6 bases and J gave up 4 bases; unmatched junction bases: 9. Per germline, CDR1 LNHDA and CDR2 SQIVND (reference sequence). CDR3 size: 14 residues. The CDR3 region is CASSSGTDGYEQYF. The DNA of the CDR3 is TGTGCCAGTAGCTCCGGGACAGATGGTTACGAGCAGTACTTC.

The V gene is TRBV6-5, the J gene TRBJ1-4; D possibly corresponds to TRBD1 (6 bases). The CDR3 totals 14 residues. Germline values: CDR1 MNHEY, CDR2 SVGAGI. V lost 5 bases, J lost 3 bases, and 10 bases lay in between. CDR3 in DNA: TGTGCCAGCAGTCAGGGGCTGGCTAATGAAAAACTGTTTTTT. Translated, it gives CASSQGLANEKLFF.

This chain uses TRBV19 with TRBJ1-2; TRBD1 matches 8 bases. CDR1 is LNHDA, CDR2 SQIVND, per germline (reference sequence). CDR3 length: 13 residues. With 5 bases clipped from V and 3 bases from J, the junction kept 2 bases outside the gene matches. The CDR3 bases are TGTGCCAGTAGTCCAGGGGGCGACTATGGCTACACCTTC. This gives the protein CASSPGGDYGYTF.